This T cell receptor beta chain emerged from a study of Graves' ophthalmopathy and Graves' hyperthyroidism. General study results and limits: Detection in blood was also observed for most expanded thyroid clonotypes above 0.001 frequency.

On this clonotype: Antigen: not known.

Under 3 months in duration, the ophthalmopathy in affected donors had moderate-to-severe activity, CAS ≥3 and NOSPECS ≥4. PBMCs stemmed from around 10 ml of fresh peripheral blood. Scientists amplified the TCR beta CDR3 regions from RNA transcripts. Scientists carried out first-round RT-PCR using HTBI primers and then a second-round multiplex PCR. Using its own MiXCR run on the multiplex PCR reads, TCRdb lists one record per CDR3 protein. The data show roughly 500,000 distinct CDR3 sequences, roughly an eighth seen once. The material sequenced was blood. The clonotype was recovered from a woman in her 30s with Graves' ophthalmopathy.

The CDR3 loop is CASSWTSGRSETQYF. The CDR3 nucleotides read TGTGCCAGCAGTTGGACTAGCGGGAGGTCAGAGACCCAGTACTTC. This chain connects TRBV12-3 or TRBV12-4 to TRBJ2-5, with 14 bases lining up with TRBD2. J gave up 4 bases and V 4 bases, and 2 bases lay outside the gene matches. This CDR3 contains 15 residues.